This T cell receptor (beta chain) emerged from a study of beta chain features in type 1 diabetes. The isolated RNA, all of it, was reverse transcribed, so expressed TCRB transcripts were what got sequenced. Assay: immunoSEQ multiplex PCR; the TCRdb copy retains only in-frame clones and omits some. The table records 620,000 or so clones, 15% to 18% of them present only once. Germline trimming cut 3 bases from V and 4 bases from J; bases unmatched to any gene: 2. The germline gives CDR1 SGHNT, CDR2 YYREEE (reference sequence). The CDR3 is 14 residues long. The table lists this clone with a few counts. The chain employs TRBV5-4 and TRBJ1-1; TRBD1 aligns across 11 bases. The clonotype originates from a man aged 18 to 35 in good health. Sequencing was done on a sample of naive CD4+ T cells from blood. The CDR3 DNA reads TGTGCCAGCAGCTCGGACAGGGGGCTCACTGAAGCTTTCTTT. It encodes CASSSDRGLTEAFF.